Following are 28 T cell receptor beta chains from one sample sequenced in a study of spatial heterogeneity in lung cancer (dated by TCRdb to between 2018 and 2020). Libraries came from 5' RACE. Sequencer: NextSeq 500. TCRdb applied fastp at Q25 and MiXCR to the public reads, then kept only in-frame beta chains. Rows merge per CDR3 protein into single entries with the most common DNA and genes. Here the sample has some 11,000 distinct CDR3 sequences; 6.2% occur a single time. Under 13% of the sample rests with the top ten. Reading the label with the study, this specimen's time point is: sample taken at primary tumor resection. Without any cell sorting, TCR sequencing was performed on whole RNA extracted either from tumor and nontumor lung tissue or from cryopreserved PBMC samples. The starting material was normal lung tissue next to the tumor, obtained at surgery. These receptor sequences come from a male donor with early-stage non-small cell lung cancer.

This clonotype was observed at least ten times. In a library made to pick up alpha chains, this beta chain is a stray read with a size that means little. The chain couples TRBV20-1 to TRBJ1-5; the D gene is possibly TRBD1 (6 bases). This CDR3 is built from 15 residues. CDR1 is DFQATT, CDR2 SNEGSKA, per germline (reference sequence). V was shortened by 0 bases and J by 3 bases, with 12 bases between the two germline ends. CDR3 DNA sequence: TGCAGTGCTAGAGATTTAGGACAGTACAATCAGCCCCAGCATTTT. As protein: CSARDLGQYNQPQHF.

In regard to this clonotype: This beta chain slipped into a library made for alpha chains as a stray read, so its size is not meaningful. This rearrangement joins TRBV19 to TRBJ2-2, with D possibly matching TRBD1 (6 bases). Germline CDR1 reads LNHDA; CDR2 reads SQIVND (reference sequence). V was trimmed by 1 base and J by 6 bases, leaving 15 bases between them. This CDR3 comprises 16 residues. For the CDR3, the DNA is TGTGCCAGTAGTATAGTGGGCAGGGGAAGGTCCGGGGAGCTGTTTTTT. Residues: CASSIVGRGRSGELFF.

This clonotype came up many times. This beta chain was picked up by a library intended for alpha chains and is off target, so its count carries little meaning. This sequence joins TRBV12-3 or TRBV12-4 and TRBJ1-2, with D possibly matching TRBD1 (6 bases). V lost 5 bases and J 4 bases, leaving 14 bases between the germline ends. This CDR3 has 14 amino acids. The DNA of the CDR3 is TGTGCCAGCAGTCGTACACGGGACACCTATGGCTACACCTTC. Translated: CASSRTRDTYGYTF.

This clonotype was recorded many times. Because the library targeted alpha chains, this beta chain is an off-target read whose size means little. The J gene is TRBJ2-2, the V gene TRBV20-1, with no clear D. In germline, CDR1 is DFQATT, CDR2 SNEGSKA (reference sequence). The CDR3 consists of 12 residues. Deletions cut 7 bases from V and 5 bases from J, with 11 bases between. CDR3 nucleotides: TGCAGTGGGTCTAAAGGTACCGGGGAGCTGTTTTTT. Its translation: CSGSKGTGELFF.

This clonotype is termed medium-sized (0.01 to 0.1%). This beta chain appears as a stray read in a library generated for alpha chains; its size is not informative. This chain uses TRBV10-3 with TRBJ2-2; possible D gene TRBD1, 5 bases. The CDR3 has 14 amino acids. Germline V CDR1 and CDR2: ENHRY, SYGVKD. V was clipped by 4 bases and J by 5 bases, with 11 bases between them. The CDR3 nucleotides read TGTGCCATCAGTGCTGCTTCAGGGACCGGGGAGCTGTTTTTT. Encoded protein: CAISAASGTGELFF.

About this clonotype itself: This beta chain is an unintended read in a library built for alpha chains; its size means little. CDR3 protein: CASTGGLDYGYTF. The CDR3 nucleotides are TGTGCCAGCACGGGGGGGCTTGACTATGGCTACACCTTC. The gene calls are TRBV2 and TRBJ1-2; weak D call: TRBD1 (6 bases). The CDR3 is made up of 13 amino acids. V lost 7 bases, J lost 3 bases, and 12 bases lay in between. Germline loops: CDR1 SNHLY, CDR2 FYNNEI.

This clonotype has just a few counts. A library made for alpha chains picked up this beta chain off target, so its size means little. The chain employs TRBV5-4 and TRBJ2-3, with unresolved D. Germline CDR1 SGHNT, CDR2 YYREEE (reference sequence). The germline V and J ends were trimmed by 0 bases and 6 bases, with 11 bases remaining between them. This CDR3 has 14 residues. DNA of the CDR3: TGTGCCAGCAGCTTGGGGTCCCAGGCGGATACGCAGTATTTT. Residues: CASSLGSQADTQYF.

In its sample, this clonotype was seen many times. In a library made to pick up alpha chains, this beta chain is a stray read with a size that means little. V and J are TRBV29-1 and TRBJ2-2, with a tentative D call TRBD2 (6 bases). V shed 5 bases and J shed 0 bases, with 13 bases lying between them. This CDR3 is built from 15 residues. Germline values: CDR1 SQVTM, CDR2 ANQGSEA. CDR3 in amino acids: CSVSLTGANTGELFF. In DNA form, the CDR3 reads TGCAGCGTTTCTCTGACGGGAGCGAACACCGGGGAGCTGTTTTTT.

This clonotype has ten or more counts. Since the library was made to target alpha chains, this beta chain is a stray read and its abundance is not meaningful. This sequence joins TRBV2 and TRBJ1-1, with TRBD1 as a possible D gene (5 bases). V gave up 10 bases and J gave up 1 base, with 13 bases separating them. CDR3 size: 13 residues. Germline V gene lookup returns CDR1 SNHLY and CDR2 FYNNEI. CDR3 nucleotide sequence: TGTGCCACCTCCACAGGCGGGAACACTGAAGCTTTCTTT. Translation: CATSTGGNTEAFF.

There are many counts of this clonotype. With the library built for alpha chains, this beta chain is off target and its frequency is not meaningful. V gene TRBV6-5 combines with J gene TRBJ2-3, with a tentative D call TRBD1 (5 bases). Trimming removed 2 bases from V and 2 bases from J, with 11 bases in between. This CDR3 spans 15 amino acids. Germline loops: CDR1 MNHEY, CDR2 SVGAGI. CDR3 protein: CASSYQAGYTDTQYF. The CDR3 nucleotides are TGTGCCAGCAGTTACCAAGCAGGGTACACAGATACGCAGTATTTT.

Points on this clonotype: This beta chain is off target for a library built for alpha chains, so its abundance means little. The CDR3 region is CASTTGGSTDTQYF. CDR3 DNA sequence: TGTGCCAGCACCACTGGGGGATCGACAGATACGCAGTATTTT. The rearrangement uses TRBV11-3 and TRBJ2-3; D is perhaps TRBD1 or TRBD2 (5 bases each). The V end lost 7 bases, the J end lost 3 bases, and 14 bases lay between the germline ends. The CDR3 length is 14 residues. Germline V lookup: CDR1 SGHNT, CDR2 YENEEA.

Remarks on this clonotype: Because this beta chain is a stray read in a library intended to capture alpha chains, its abundance should not be given much weight. The V and J genes are TRBV11-2 and TRBJ1-1, with D unresolved. Trimming left V 2 bases short and J 6 bases short, with 10 bases between. The germline gives CDR1 SGHAT, CDR2 FQNNGV. The CDR3 runs 13 residues. In DNA, the CDR3 is TGTGCCAGCAGCTTATGGGAGCCCCCTGAAGCTTTCTTT. The encoded protein is CASSLWEPPEAFF.

Concerning this clonotype itself: This beta chain appears as a stray read in a library generated for alpha chains; its size is not informative. V usage is TRBV6-5 and J usage is TRBJ1-2, with D unclear. Trimming pared 0 bases from V and 3 bases from J, leaving 5 bases between. The CDR3 spans 13 residues. Per germline, CDR1 MNHEY and CDR2 SVGAGI. Here the CDR3 reads CASSYSPDYGYTF. Written as DNA, the CDR3 is TGTGCCAGCAGTTACTCCCCCGACTATGGCTACACCTTC.

This clonotype was seen repeatedly, ten times or more. This beta chain is an off-target read within a library intended for alpha chains, so its frequency means little. The V and J genes are TRBV7-2 and TRBJ2-5; 8 bases line up with TRBD2. The germline gives CDR1 SGHTA, CDR2 FQGNSA. The CDR3 loop spans 16 amino acids. J was trimmed by 6 bases and V by 3 bases; bases with no gene match: 12. CDR3 nucleotide sequence: TGTGCCAGCAGCTTCATGCCGGGGGGGAGCAGACAGACCCAGTACTTC. Amino acids: CASSFMPGGSRQTQYF.

This clonotype was counted at least ten times. With the library built for alpha chains, this beta chain is off target and its frequency is not meaningful. The gene calls are TRBV19 and TRBJ1-2; 7 positions agree with TRBD1. The V segment lost 7 bases and the J segment 5 bases; nucleotides outside the gene matches: 7. Per the germline V gene, CDR1 is LNHDA and CDR2 is SQIVND (reference sequence). The CDR3 is made up of 13 amino acids. The CDR3: CASTEGAGYGYTF. The CDR3, as DNA: TGTGCCAGTACCGAGGGGGCTGGGTATGGCTACACCTTC.

This clonotype has ten or more counts. This beta chain is an off-target read within a library intended for alpha chains, so its frequency means little. The chain is built from TRBV29-1 and TRBJ1-2; 7 bases line up with TRBD1. V shed 6 bases and J 6 bases; nucleotides not matched to a gene: 7. CDR1 and CDR2 (germline): SQVTM, ANQGSEA. The CDR3 sequence is 12 residues long. DNA for the CDR3: TGCAGCGTCGGCAGGGGGGGCGATGGCTACACCTTC. Protein sequence: CSVGRGGDGYTF.

Ten or more counts support this clonotype. Because the library targeted alpha chains, this beta chain is an off-target read whose size means little. V and J are TRBV7-2 and TRBJ2-1; 7 bases line up with TRBD2. Losses at the gene ends were 3 bases for V and 7 bases for J; bases not matched to a gene: 6. The CDR3 loop spans 14 amino acids. CDR1 is SGHTA, CDR2 FQGNSA, per germline. The CDR3 coding sequence is TGTGCCAGCAGCTTGGGTTCGGGGGGAAATGAGCAGTTCTTC. It codes for CASSLGSGGNEQFF.

In its sample, this clonotype ranks as medium-sized. In a library made to pick up alpha chains, this beta chain is a stray read with a size that means little. This chain connects TRBV5-6 to TRBJ1-1, with D hard to call. This CDR3 is 16 amino acids long. V was clipped by 1 base and J by 0 bases, with 13 bases between them. Looked up from germline, CDR1 is SGHDT and CDR2 is YYEEEE. The CDR3 spells CASSLSGRPMNTEAFF. The CDR3 DNA is TGTGCCAGCAGCTTGTCTGGCAGACCAATGAACACTGAAGCTTTCTTT.

This clonotype was observed at least ten times. This beta chain slipped into a library made for alpha chains as a stray read, so its size is not meaningful. The rearrangement uses TRBV30 and TRBJ2-3; D remains ambiguous. Germline CDR1 is GTSNPN and CDR2 is SVGIG (reference sequence). The CDR3 is made up of 12 amino acids. V lost 5 bases to trimming and J lost 9 bases, with 15 bases between them. The CDR3 nucleotides are TGTGCCTGGGGTGCGGTGGCGTACACGCAGTATTTT. Encoded protein: CAWGAVAYTQYF. Full variable domain (outside the CDR3, taken from reference TRBV30 and TRBJ2-3): SQTIHQWPATLVQPVGSPLSLECTVEGTSNPNLYWYRQAAGRGLQLLFYSVGIGQISSEVPQNLSASRPQDRQFILSSKKLLLSDSGFYLCAWGAVAYTQYFGPGTRLTVL.

This clonotype was recorded many times. Within a library made for alpha chains, this beta chain is off target, and its count is uninformative. The V gene is TRBV5-1, the J gene TRBJ2-3, with TRBD2 identical over 11 bases. Germline assignment: CDR1 SGHRS and CDR2 YFSETQ. The CDR3 sequence is 16 residues long. The V segment lost 4 bases and the J segment 4 bases; nucleotides outside the gene matches: 8. This CDR3 is CASSQGVAGGPDTQYF. The DNA of the CDR3 is TGCGCCAGCAGCCAGGGGGTAGCGGGAGGGCCAGATACGCAGTATTTT.

This clonotype has at least ten counts. With the library built for alpha chains, this beta chain is off target and its frequency is not meaningful. The chain is built from TRBV5-1 and TRBJ2-3; D gene unclear. Germline-derived CDR1 and CDR2 are SGHRS and YFSETQ. With 6 bases removed from V and 0 bases from J, the gap between germline ends came to 11 bases. CDR3 size: 14 residues. The CDR3 DNA is TGCGCCAGCACCACATTCTATAGCACAGATACGCAGTATTTT. Its translation: CASTTFYSTDTQYF.

This clonotype was seen ten or more times. This beta chain turned up in a library designed for alpha chains; as an off-target read, its abundance says little. The genes are TRBV20-1 and TRBJ2-1, with 8 bases that match TRBD1. J lost 7 bases, V lost 2 bases, and 10 bases had no gene match. The CDR3 is made up of 15 amino acids. The germline V gene has CDR1 DFQATT and CDR2 SNEGSKA (reference sequence). The CDR3 DNA sequence: TGCAGTGCTAGAAGAGCAGGGGGCCCGGGAAATGAGCAGTTCTTC. Amino acid sequence: CSARRAGGPGNEQFF.

In its sample, this clonotype ranks as medium-sized. With the library built for alpha chains, this beta chain is off target and its frequency is not meaningful. This chain uses TRBV29-1 with TRBJ2-5, with D unclear. CDR1 SQVTM and CDR2 ANQGSEA come from the germline V gene. This CDR3 contains 16 residues. Trimming took off 0 bases at V and 7 bases at J, with 21 bases between the two ends. The CDR3 bases are TGCAGCGTTGAAGATATGGCTGAGGCCTTACGCGGGACCCAGTACTTC. Translated, it gives CSVEDMAEALRGTQYF. Full variable domain (missing parts from reference TRBV29-1 and TRBJ2-5): SAVISQKPSRDICQRGTSLTIQCQVDSQVTMMFWYRQQPGQSLTLIATANQGSEATYESGFVIDKFPISRPNLTFSTLTVSNMSPEDSSIYLCSVEDMAEALRGTQYFGPGTRLLVL.

This clonotype was detected many times. Because the library targeted alpha chains, this beta chain is an off-target read whose size means little. The gene calls are TRBV9 and TRBJ2-5, with TRBD2 as a possible D gene (6 bases). This CDR3 has 14 residues. The V gene's germline CDR1 is SGDLS and CDR2 YYNGEE. V lost 4 bases and J lost 1, with 11 bases in between. CDR3 in DNA: TGTGCCAGCAGCCCCGCCGGGGGCCAAGAGACCCAGTACTTC. Protein sequence: CASSPAGGQETQYF.

This clonotype has a handful of counts. Little can be read into the size of this beta chain, an off-target read in a library designed for alpha chains. The V call is TRBV6-6, the J call TRBJ2-3; no clear D gene. CDR1 is MNHNY and CDR2 is SVGAGI in the germline V gene (reference sequence). The CDR3 spans 12 residues. V shed 6 bases and J shed 0 bases, with 4 bases lying between them. The CDR3 protein is CASRDSTDTQYF. CDR3 sequence (DNA): TGTGCCAGCAGGGACAGCACAGATACGCAGTATTTT.

This clonotype is classed as medium-sized. This beta chain turned up in a library designed for alpha chains; as an off-target read, its abundance says little. The chain uses TRBV12-3 or TRBV12-4 and TRBJ1-1, with TRBD1 matching over 8 bases. The CDR3 contains 13 residues. Trimming removed 7 bases from V and 4 bases from J; junction bases left unmatched: 5. This CDR3 is CASITTGGTEAFF. CDR3 DNA: TGTGCCAGCATTACCACAGGGGGCACTGAAGCTTTCTTT.

This clonotype was observed at least ten times. In a library made to pick up alpha chains, this beta chain is a stray read with a size that means little. The gene calls are TRBV7-8 and TRBJ2-3, with 10 bases lining up with TRBD2. The CDR3 sequence is 16 residues long. V trimming: 4 bases; J trimming: 0 bases; junction bases outside the gene matches: 4. The germline V gene encodes CDR1 SGHVS and CDR2 FQNEAQ. DNA of the CDR3: TGTGCCAGCAGCTCACTAGCGGGGTCTAGCACAGATACGCAGTATTTT. It codes for CASSSLAGSSTDTQYF.

This clonotype was seen at least ten times. This beta chain turned up in a library designed for alpha chains; as an off-target read, its abundance says little. This sequence joins TRBV20-1 and TRBJ2-1; 10 positions agree with TRBD1. This CDR3 contains 14 residues. V was pared by 6 bases and J by 3 bases, with 5 bases of the junction left unmatched. The germline gives CDR1 DFQATT, CDR2 SNEGSKA (reference sequence). The CDR3 nucleotides read TGCAGTGCGAGGGACAGGGGCGACTACAATGAGCAGTTCTTC. Its protein product is CSARDRGDYNEQFF.